Below, 9 T cell receptor beta chains from the same sample are listed, as sequenced in a study of T cells in Graves' hyperthyroidism and ophthalmopathy. Amplified TCR beta CDR3 regions derived from RNA transcripts. First-round RT-PCR targeting the TCR CDR3 was performed with the HTBI primer set. Each CDR3 protein gets one entry after TCRdb re-called the multiplex PCR reads with MiXCR. The sample carries around 350,000 distinct CDR3 sequences, about 13% recorded once. Material for sequencing was blood. The origin of the receptors is a woman in her late teens or twenties with Graves' hyperthyroidism.

This clonotype was detected ten times or more. V usage is TRBV3-1 and J usage is TRBJ2-1; 8 bases line up with TRBD1. The CDR3 extends over 14 amino acids. The V and J ends lost 2 bases and 5 bases, in that order; junction bases with no gene match: 2. Germline assignment: CDR1 LGHDT and CDR2 YNNKEL (reference sequence). CDR3 amino acids: CASSQQGAHNEQFF. DNA of the CDR3: TGTGCCAGCAGCCAACAGGGGGCCCACAATGAGCAGTTCTTC.

The chain combines TRBV3-1 with TRBJ1-5; D perhaps matches TRBD1 (6 bases). This CDR3 comprises 12 residues. CDR1 LGHDT and CDR2 YNNKEL come from the germline V gene (reference sequence). The ends were cut back, 8 bases at V and 7 bases at J, with 12 bases in the middle. CDR3 DNA: TGTGCCAGCGGAGGGGGGGACCAGCCCCAGCATTTT. It codes for CASGGGDQPQHF.

This clonotype was seen repeatedly, ten times or more. The chain recombines TRBV12-3 or TRBV12-4 with TRBJ2-3, with 8 bases that match TRBD2. The CDR3 has 15 residues. Trimming cost V 3 bases and J 1 base; bases outside gene matches: 3. CDR3 region: CASSFQAGGTDTQYF. DNA for the CDR3: TGTGCCAGCAGTTTTCAAGCGGGGGGCACAGATACGCAGTATTTT.

This clonotype has ten or more counts. The chain employs TRBV29-1 and TRBJ1-1; 9 bases match TRBD1. The CDR3 covers 15 residues. J gave up 6 bases and V 6 bases, and 14 bases lay outside the gene matches. Germline assignment: CDR1 SQVTM and CDR2 ANQGSEA. The CDR3 loop reads CSVKPQTGGKAEAFF. The CDR3 DNA sequence: TGCAGCGTGAAGCCTCAGACAGGGGGGAAGGCTGAAGCTTTCTTT.

The chain has TRBV6-4 and TRBJ1-5; D gene ambiguous. The V end was cut by 4 bases, the J end by 0 bases, with 4 bases between. This CDR3 is built from 13 residues. In germline, CDR1 is MRHNA, CDR2 SNTAGT. The CDR3 DNA follows: TGTGCCAGCAGTGCTGATAGCAATCAGCCCCAGCATTTT. Protein product: CASSADSNQPQHF.

This clonotype has ten or more counts. The rearrangement joins TRBV7-2 to TRBJ2-1, with 12 nucleotides matching TRBD2. The CDR3 has 16 amino acids. The J segment lost 7 bases and the V segment lost 1 base, leaving 5 bases of the junction unmatched. Germline CDR1 and CDR2: SGHTA and FQGNSA. The CDR3 loop reads CASSLVLLAGGNEQFF. The CDR3 DNA reads TGTGCCAGCAGCTTAGTTTTACTAGCGGGGGGAAATGAGCAGTTCTTC.

This clonotype was seen many times. J is TRBJ1-2 and V is TRBV6-1, with TRBD1 matching over 8 bases. Germline V gene lookup returns CDR1 MNHNS and CDR2 SASEGT. The junction had 14 bases not matched to a gene; V was cut back by 5 bases and J by 3 bases. The CDR3 totals 17 residues. CDR3 residues: CASSIPGQATMYYGYTF. The DNA for the CDR3 is TGTGCCAGCAGTATCCCGGGACAGGCGACAATGTACTATGGCTACACCTTC.

This clonotype has only a few counts. The chain employs TRBV9 and TRBJ1-2, with 7 bases identical to TRBD1. Germline CDR1 and CDR2: SGDLS and YYNGEE. Germline trimming cut 4 bases from V and 0 bases from J; bases unmatched to any gene: 12. CDR3 length equals 17 residues. DNA of the CDR3: TGTGCCAGCAGCCGACAGGGACACATTTTAACTAACTATGGCTACACCTTC. Translated, it gives CASSRQGHILTNYGYTF.

This clonotype was seen repeatedly, ten times or more. The chain links TRBV20-1 to TRBJ2-5; D ambiguous. The germline V gene has CDR1 DFQATT and CDR2 SNEGSKA (reference sequence). CDR3 length: 13 residues. V lost 2 bases and J lost 0, with 7 bases in between. As DNA, the CDR3 is TGCAGTGCTAGATTGGTGAACCAAGAGACCCAGTACTTC. Its translation is CSARLVNQETQYF.